This T cell receptor beta chain stems from a study of neurological immune-mediated disorders. Study-wide findings and caveats: There were no CDR3 amino acid sequences shared by expanded clones across subjects, a result suggesting private repertoires in all groups.

Germline trimming cut 4 bases from V and 7 bases from J; bases unmatched to any gene: 16. Germline V gene lookup returns CDR1 SQVTM and CDR2 ANQGSEA. The CDR3 runs to 15 residues. The cDNA was synthesized by 5'RACE incorporating 10-nucleotide random UMIs. MiXCR was run by TCRdb on the 5' RACE reads, yielding one entry per CDR3 protein. Here the sample spans tens of thousands of distinct CDR3 sequences, about 9.3% being singletons. The starting material, 2 million PBMCs stored at -80 C, gave rise to the unsorted libraries. Many counts were recorded for this clonotype. Its antigen is as yet unknown. This TCR derives from a man aged 40-49 years in good health. Sequencing was done on a sample of PBMCs. The chain employs TRBV29-1 and TRBJ2-7; 7 nucleotides align to TRBD1. The CDR3 DNA is TGCAGCGTTGCCCCAGTGACAGGGCGACTTAGTGAGCAGTACTTC. It translates to CSVAPVTGRLSEQYF.